The present T cell receptor (beta chain) was sequenced within a study of blood T cell repertoires in COVID-19. Germline loops: CDR1 SGHDT, CDR2 YYEEEE. The CDR3 is 16 residues long. The V and J ends lost 0 bases and 0 bases respectively, with 10 bases between them. TCRdb's table, derived via immunoSEQ multiplex PCR, lists solely in-frame clones and lacks some. In the table there are roughly 100,000 clones, nearly 90% of which are singletons. The TCR sequence derives from a man over 45 with active COVID-19. The sample taken for sequencing was peripheral blood. V is TRBV5-6 and J is TRBJ1-5; no clear D. CDR3 amino acids: CASSLGGIYSNQPQHF. The CDR3 DNA follows: TGTGCCAGCAGCTTGGGAGGGATTTATAGCAATCAGCCCCAGCATTTT. Full variable domain (rest looked up from reference TRBV5-6 and TRBJ1-5): DAGVTQSPTHLIKTRGQQVTLRCSPKSGHDTVSWYQQALGQGPQFIFQYYEEEERQRGNFPDRFSGHQFPNYSSELNVNALLLGDSALYLCASSLGGIYSNQPQHFGDGTRLSIL.